These T cell receptor beta chains were read from a single sample in a study of regulatory T cells in long-lasting Graves disease. TCRdb fed the multiplex PCR reads into MiXCR, producing one record per CDR3 protein. The data hold a few hundred thousand distinct CDR3 sequences, with roughly 25% observed a single time. This material consisted of peripheral blood mononuclear cells (PBMCs), taken when the disease was refractory, from a patient treated with antithyroid drugs. These receptors were collected from a woman between 40 and 55 years old with Graves disease. CDR3s include the opening cysteine and the closing phenylalanine or tryptophan. Each record gives: clone size, V gene, J gene, CDR3 length, D gene, CDR3 DNA, CDR3 protein. The D gene is left open where the match is weak. Clone size is not always given. Where it is, it says once, few, many or a class for expanded clones.

many	TRBV2	TRBJ2-2	14	.	TGTGCCAGCAGAAGGAATCCGAACACCGGGGAGCTGTTTTTT	CASRRNPNTGELFF
.	TRBV7-2	TRBJ1-5	18	TRBD1	TGTGCCAGCAGCTTAGGGAGAAGTTTACAGGGGAGCAATCAGCCCCAGCATTTT	CASSLGRSLQGSNQPQHF
many	TRBV28	TRBJ2-7	12	TRBD2	TGTGCCAACCCTAGCGGGAGCCACGAGCAGTACTTC	CANPSGSHEQYF
many	TRBV28	TRBJ1-6	15	.	TGTGCCAGCAGCCGAGAGGAAGCAAGTTATTCACCCCTCCACTTT	CASSREEASYSPLHF
many	TRBV20-1	TRBJ1-5	15	.	TGCAGTGCTAGGGGGGACGGCCTAAGCAATCAGCCCCAGCATTTT	CSARGDGLSNQPQHF
few	TRBV7-9	TRBJ2-7	16	TRBD2	TGTGCCAGCAGCTCCGGACTAGCGGGAGGATCCTACGAGCAGTACTTC	CASSSGLAGGSYEQYF
few	TRBV9	TRBJ2-5	15	TRBD2	TGTACCAGCAGTCGTTGGACTAGCGGACAAGAGACCCAGTACTTC	CTSSRWTSGQETQYF
.	TRBV19	TRBJ1-5	15	.	TGTGCCAGTAGTACGGGGACGGTTAGCAATCAGCCCCAGCATTTT	CASSTGTVSNQPQHF
.	TRBV3-1	TRBJ2-2	14	.	TGTGCCAGCAGCCAAGGCTGGGGACTTGAGGAGCTGTTTTTT	CASSQGWGLEELFF
many	TRBV2	TRBJ1-1	10	.	TGTGCCAGCATCAACACTGAAGCTTTCTTT	CASINTEAFF
few	TRBV6-5	TRBJ1-6	16	.	TGTGCCAGCAGTTACTCGGGCAGGGGTATCAATTCACCCCTCCACTTT	CASSYSGRGINSPLHF
.	TRBV7-9	TRBJ2-1	16	TRBD1	TGTGCCAGCAGCTCACCCGGGACAGGGGTTTACAATGAGCAGTTCTTC	CASSSPGTGVYNEQFF
.	TRBV7-9	TRBJ2-5	15	.	TGTGCCAGCAGCTTAAGACAGAAACCCCAAGAGACCCAGTACTTC	CASSLRQKPQETQYF
few	TRBV6-1	TRBJ1-1	15	.	TGTGCCAGCAGAGAGATATCCACAGGGAACACTGAAGCTTTCTTT	CASREISTGNTEAFF
.	TRBV5-5	TRBJ2-7	14	.	TGTGCCAGCTGGGGGCCGGGGGGTAGGTACGAGCAGTACTTC	CASWGPGGRYEQYF
.	TRBV28	TRBJ2-3	13	.	TGTGCCAGCAGTTTTTCCAGCACAGATACGCAGTATTTT	CASSFSSTDTQYF
many	TRBV28	TRBJ2-7	14	TRBD1	TGTGCCAGCAGGGGACAGGTGCCACCCTACGAGCAGTACTTC	CASRGQVPPYEQYF
.	TRBV3-1	TRBJ2-7	16	.	TGTGCCAGCAGCCAGTCCGTCGACAGATCCTCCTACGAGCAGTACTTC	CASSQSVDRSSYEQYF
.	TRBV12-3/TRBV12-4	TRBJ1-2	14	.	TGTGCCAGCAGTACCGGGACGGCTAACTATGGCTACATCTTC	CASSTGTANYGYIF
many	TRBV2	TRBJ1-3	13	.	TGTGCCAGCAGTTATCGAGGGGGAAACACCATATATTTT	CASSYRGGNTIYF
.	TRBV29-1	TRBJ2-7	14	TRBD2	TGCAGCGTTGAAGGTCTAGCGGGAGAGACCGAGCAGTACTTC	CSVEGLAGETEQYF
many	TRBV12-3/TRBV12-4	TRBJ1-2	13	.	TGTGCCAGCAGCCCCCGTGGGATCTATGGCTACACCTTC	CASSPRGIYGYTF
.	TRBV7-2	TRBJ2-2	18	TRBD2	TGTGCCAGCAGCTTAGATACTAGCGGGAGGGCCGAAACCGGGGAGCTGTTTTTT	CASSLDTSGRAETGELFF
.	TRBV19	TRBJ1-5	14	TRBD1	TGTGCCAGTAGTATAGTTGCAGGGGGCGGGCCCCAGCATTTT	CASSIVAGGGPQHF
few	TRBV28	TRBJ1-2	16	.	TGTGCCAGCAGGGGGGAGATAGGGCCACAATTCTATGGCTACACCTTC	CASRGEIGPQFYGYTF
many	TRBV12-3/TRBV12-4	TRBJ2-2	14	.	TGTGCCAGCAGCTTAACCCAGAATCCCGGGGAGCTGTTTTTT	CASSLTQNPGELFF
.	TRBV6-2/TRBV6-3	TRBJ2-7	15	TRBD2	TGTGCCAGCAGTTACGGGGCGGGAGGGGTCCACGAGCAGTACTTC	CASSYGAGGVHEQYF
many	TRBV7-2	TRBJ1-4	15	.	TGTGCCAGCAGCTTAAAGAAAGCCACTAATGAAAAACTGTTTTTT	CASSLKKATNEKLFF
many	TRBV11-2	TRBJ2-2	15	.	TGTGCCAGCAGCTTCCAGGGGTCGAACACCGGGGAGCTGTTTTTT	CASSFQGSNTGELFF